This T cell receptor beta chain was sequenced for a study of Graves' ophthalmopathy and Graves' hyperthyroidism listed by TCRdb under 2018. For context, the study as a whole: Peripheral blood samples were taken at the time of initial diagnosis, before any treatment was given. To explore V-J signatures that separate ophthalmopathy from hyperthyroidism, a discovery set of about a hundred patients was enrolled, consisting of 43 with ophthalmopathy and roughly 59 with stable hyperthyroidism. An independent validation cohort was composed of approximately 18 hyperthyroidism patients and approximately 15 patients who later progressed from hyperthyroidism to ophthalmopathy. In total, 135 blood samples were TCR-sequenced: roughly 45 ophthalmopathy, 75 hyperthyroidism and 17 hyperthyroidism-to-ophthalmopathy patients. Following sampling, methimazole starting at 30 mg daily was administered to hyperthyroidism patients, and high-dose intravenous methylprednisolone was administered to ophthalmopathy patients. TCR beta repertoire signatures were used to distinguish Graves' ophthalmopathy from Graves' hyperthyroidism and to predict progression to ophthalmopathy. In roughly 6 hyperthyroidism patients, the T-cell repertoires found in thyroid tissue were compared with those found in blood.

For repertoire sequencing, TCR beta CDR3 regions were amplified from RNA transcripts. A first-round RT-PCR used HTBI primers with the Qiagen OneStep RT-PCR kit, followed by a second-round multiplex PCR, size selection and purification. Libraries were sequenced paired-end with 100 bp reads on an Illumina HiSeq2000. Per the authors' processing: SOAPnuke was used to process the reads, throwing out any read that had adapters, had uncalled bases, had a mean Phred below 15, or lacked an exact constant-primer or identifier match. High-quality paired reads were merged with COPE v1.2.5. Each unique nucleotide sequence was treated as a clonotype, and MiTCR v1.1 was used to align the clonotypes to the IMGT TRB V, D and J references. Only V-J combinations with frequency above 0.0001 were analysed, covering 99% to 99.2% of repertoires. A TCR clonal expansion and chaos score per V-J combination was defined as the ratio of F50 clonal expansion to chaos observed in the TCRdist matrix. Features were reduced by Welch's t-statistics and random forest to over 10 V-J combinations, which fed a naive Bayes classifier. The Morisita-Horn index was used to measure how similar the thyroid and blood repertoires were. In-frame beta chains were kept once TCRdb had trimmed the public reads at Q25 with fastp and called clones with MiXCR. Each CDR3 protein gets just one entry, which takes the most common genes and DNA from the rows behind it. TCRdb, not the original authors, processed these V and J calls. The sample table contains fewer than 350,000 distinct CDR3 sequences; only one count was recorded for 17% of them. Of the sample, about 12% is held by the ten largest clones.

This clonotype was detected many times. Its recognized antigen is unknown. No base qualities exist here, and no much larger clone lies one base off it. Ophthalmopathy patients had moderately to severely active disease, Clinical Activity Score of at least 3, NOSPECS grade of at least 4, and disease duration under 3 months. Patients with other autoimmune diseases, uncontrolled infections, pregnancy or lactation were excluded from the study. Diagnosis relied on clinical symptoms, serum thyroxine, TRAb, thyroid ultrasound and orbital computed tomography. Using Ficoll-Paque density gradient centrifugation, PBMCs were isolated from less than 13 ml of fresh peripheral blood. Total RNA was extracted using Trizol reagent, and RNA quality was checked on an Agilent 2100 Bioanalyzer. CDR1 and CDR2 (DFQATT, SNEGSKA) derive from the germline V gene (reference sequence). Trimming at the junction amounts to 1 base on V and 5 bases on J, and the germline ends lie 14 bases apart. The CDR3, from cysteine to phenylalanine, totals 15 residues. CDR3 DNA is the only sequence kept; it has 45 bases, read in frame from the first base.

The research as a whole found: In validation, the model predicted ophthalmopathy progression with about 71% sensitivity and roughly 78% specificity; more than ten predicted patients were CT-confirmed with GO in a median of 6.5 months. No statistical method was used to predetermine the sample size, and group allocation was not hidden from the investigators. Most of the expanded thyroid clonotypes with a frequency above 0.001 were also detected in blood, and it was suggested that the thyroid immune response may be reflected by blood repertoires. In cross-validation, the 13-signature model distinguished ophthalmopathy from stable hyperthyroidism with approximately 90% sensitivity and roughly 84% specificity, while in the test set the corresponding values were around 79% and 71%.

The chain is encoded by TRBV20-1 joined to TRBJ2-2; the D gene could be either TRBD1 or TRBD2, each agreeing at 6 bases. Sequenced material: peripheral blood. This clonotype was obtained from an adult man with Graves' ophthalmopathy. DNA sequence: TGCAGTGCTAGAGGGAGGGGGAGTGGTACCGGGGAGCTGTTTTTT. This codes for CSARGRGSGTGELFF.